This T cell receptor beta chain was captured by sequencing in a study of response to subunit inactivated influenza vaccine. Study findings and constraints: It was the authors' suggestion that each seasonal influenza vaccination recruits few new T cells.

Germline-derived CDR1 and CDR2 are MNHEY and SMNVEV (reference sequence). The CDR3 is 15 residues long. J lost 2 bases, V lost 5 bases, and 7 bases had no gene match. MiXCR, applied by TCRdb to the RT-PCR reads, yields one record per CDR3 protein. Of about 800,000 distinct CDR3 sequences in the sample, about 20% are singletons; the top ten hold roughly 10%. This clonotype was counted a few times. Antigen specificity is unknown. The receptor's source is a man aged 45-65 years who received an inactivated influenza vaccine. This material consisted of PBMCs from blood, taken roughly 5 days after vaccination. The V call is TRBV27, the J call TRBJ1-2; 8 nucleotides align to TRBD1. The DNA of the CDR3 is TGTGCCAGCAGTCCCTACCAGGGGGCCAACTATGGCTACACCTTC. Residues: CASSPYQGANYGYTF.